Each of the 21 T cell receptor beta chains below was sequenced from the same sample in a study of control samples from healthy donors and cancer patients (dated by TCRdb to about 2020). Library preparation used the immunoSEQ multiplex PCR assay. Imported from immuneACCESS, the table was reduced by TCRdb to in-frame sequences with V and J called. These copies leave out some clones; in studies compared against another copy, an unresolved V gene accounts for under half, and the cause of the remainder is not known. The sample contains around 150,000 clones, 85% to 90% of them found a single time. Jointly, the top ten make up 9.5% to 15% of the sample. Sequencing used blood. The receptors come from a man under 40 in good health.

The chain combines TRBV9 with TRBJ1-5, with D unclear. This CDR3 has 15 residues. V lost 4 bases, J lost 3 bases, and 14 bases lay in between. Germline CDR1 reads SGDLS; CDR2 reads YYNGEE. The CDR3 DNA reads TGTGCCAGCAGCAGAACTGGAGCCAACAATCAGCCCCAGCATTTT. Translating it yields CASSRTGANNQPQHF.

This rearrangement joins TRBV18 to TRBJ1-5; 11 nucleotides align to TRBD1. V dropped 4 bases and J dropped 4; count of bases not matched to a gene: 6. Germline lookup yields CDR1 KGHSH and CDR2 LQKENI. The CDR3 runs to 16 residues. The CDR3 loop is CASSQGQGARNQPQHF. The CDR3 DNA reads TGTGCCAGCTCACAAGGACAGGGGGCTCGAAATCAGCCCCAGCATTTT.

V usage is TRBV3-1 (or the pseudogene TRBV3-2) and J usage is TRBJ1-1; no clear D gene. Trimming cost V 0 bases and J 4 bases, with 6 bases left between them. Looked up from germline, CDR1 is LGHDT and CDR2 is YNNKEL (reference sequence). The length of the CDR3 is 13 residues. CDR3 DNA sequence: TGTGCCAGCAGCCAAGACGGGAGCACTGAAGCTTTCTTT. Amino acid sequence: CASSQDGSTEAFF.

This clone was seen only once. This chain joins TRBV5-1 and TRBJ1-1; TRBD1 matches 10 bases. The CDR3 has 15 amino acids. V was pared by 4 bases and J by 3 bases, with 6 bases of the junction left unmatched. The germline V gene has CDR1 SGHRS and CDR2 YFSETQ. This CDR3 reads CASSATGTGDTEAFF. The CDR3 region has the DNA TGCGCCAGCAGCGCGACCGGGACAGGGGACACTGAAGCTTTCTTT.

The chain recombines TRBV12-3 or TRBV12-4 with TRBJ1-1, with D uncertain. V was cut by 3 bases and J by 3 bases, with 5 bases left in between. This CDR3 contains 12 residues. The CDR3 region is CASSFGYTEAFF. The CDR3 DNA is TGTGCCAGCAGTTTCGGGTACACTGAAGCTTTCTTT.

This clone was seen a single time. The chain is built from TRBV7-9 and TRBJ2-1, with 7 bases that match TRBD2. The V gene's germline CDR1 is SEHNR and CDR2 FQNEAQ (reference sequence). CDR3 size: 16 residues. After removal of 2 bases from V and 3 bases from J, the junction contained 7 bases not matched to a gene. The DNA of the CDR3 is TGTGCCAGCAGCTTACCGGGAGGCTTGATCTACAATGAGCAGTTCTTC. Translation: CASSLPGGLIYNEQFF.

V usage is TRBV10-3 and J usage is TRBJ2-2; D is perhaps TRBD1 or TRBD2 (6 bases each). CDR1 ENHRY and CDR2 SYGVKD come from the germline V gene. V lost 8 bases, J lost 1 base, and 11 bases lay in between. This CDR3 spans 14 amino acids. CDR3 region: CAIGGTLNTGELFF. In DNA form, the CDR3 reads TGTGCCATCGGGGGGACACTGAACACCGGGGAGCTGTTTTTT.

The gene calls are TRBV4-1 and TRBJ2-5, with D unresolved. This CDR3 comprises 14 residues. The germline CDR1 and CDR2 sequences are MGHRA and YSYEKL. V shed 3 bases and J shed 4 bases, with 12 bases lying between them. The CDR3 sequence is CASSQTQRGETQYF. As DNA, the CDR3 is TGCGCCAGCAGCCAGACTCAGAGAGGAGAGACCCAGTACTTC.

The DNA of the CDR3 is TGTGCCAGCAGCTACAGGGACAGCTCCTATAATTCACCCCTCCACTTT. It yields the protein CASSYRDSSYNSPLHF. The chain couples TRBV27 to TRBJ1-6; 7 bases match TRBD1. The CDR3 extends over 16 amino acids. The V segment lost 6 bases and the J segment 0 bases; nucleotides outside the gene matches: 5. The germline CDR1 and CDR2 sequences are MNHEY and SMNVEV (reference sequence).

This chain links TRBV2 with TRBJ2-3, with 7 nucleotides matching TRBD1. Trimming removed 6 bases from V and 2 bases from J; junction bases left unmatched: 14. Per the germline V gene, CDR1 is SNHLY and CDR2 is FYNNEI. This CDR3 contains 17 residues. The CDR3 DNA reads TGTGCCAGCAGAGGGGGCAGGGGCGCCTCCTCCACAGATACGCAGTATTTT. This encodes CASRGGRGASSTDTQYF.

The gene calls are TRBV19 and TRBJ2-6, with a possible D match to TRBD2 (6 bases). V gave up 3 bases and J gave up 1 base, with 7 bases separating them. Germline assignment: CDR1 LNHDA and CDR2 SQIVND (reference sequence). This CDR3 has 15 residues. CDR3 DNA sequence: TGTGCCAGTAGTATGGGGGGTTCTGGGGCCAACGTCCTGACTTTC. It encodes CASSMGGSGANVLTF.

CDR3 sequence (DNA): TGTGCCAGCAGCCCCGGGTGGGACACTGAAGCTTTCTTT. This gives the protein CASSPGWDTEAFF. The chain combines TRBV5-5 with TRBJ1-1; no firm D call. The V and J ends lost 4 bases and 3 bases respectively, with 10 bases between them. This CDR3 has 13 residues. CDR1 is SGHKS, CDR2 YYEKEE, per germline (reference sequence). Full variable domain (remainder filled in from reference TRBV5-5 and TRBJ1-1): DAGVTQSPTHLIKTRGQQVTLRCSPISGHKSVSWYQQVLGQGPQFIFQYYEKEERGRGNFPDRFSARQFPNYSSELNVNALLLGDSALYLCASSPGWDTEAFFGQGTRLTVV.

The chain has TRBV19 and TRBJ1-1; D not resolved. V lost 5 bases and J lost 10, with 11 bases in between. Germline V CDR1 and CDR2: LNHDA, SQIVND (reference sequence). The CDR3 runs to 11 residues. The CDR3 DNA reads TGTGCCAGTAGTCAGGCCCGCGGAGCTTTCTTT. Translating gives CASSQARGAFF.

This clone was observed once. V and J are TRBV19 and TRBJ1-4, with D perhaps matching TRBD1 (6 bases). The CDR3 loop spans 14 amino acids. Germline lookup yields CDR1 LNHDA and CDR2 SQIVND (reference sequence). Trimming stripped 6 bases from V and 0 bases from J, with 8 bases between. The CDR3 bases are TGTGCCAGTAGGCAGGGGACAACTAATGAAAAACTGTTTTTT. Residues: CASRQGTTNEKLFF. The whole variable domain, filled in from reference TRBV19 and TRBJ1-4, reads DGGITQSPKYLFRKEGQNVTLSCEQNLNHDAMYWYRQDPGQGLRLIYYSQIVNDFQKGDIAEGYSVSREKKESFPLTVTSAQKNPTAFYLCASRQGTTNEKLFFGSGTQLSVL.

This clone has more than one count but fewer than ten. In nucleotides, the CDR3 is TGTGCCAGCAGCGCCACCCTACAGGGGAGAAGCACAGATACGCAGTATTTT. As protein: CASSATLQGRSTDTQYF. The V call is TRBV7-9, the J call TRBJ2-3; TRBD1 matches 7 bases. V dropped 5 bases and J dropped 0; count of bases not matched to a gene: 11. The CDR3 loop spans 17 amino acids. Germline CDR1 and CDR2: SEHNR and FQNEAQ (reference sequence).

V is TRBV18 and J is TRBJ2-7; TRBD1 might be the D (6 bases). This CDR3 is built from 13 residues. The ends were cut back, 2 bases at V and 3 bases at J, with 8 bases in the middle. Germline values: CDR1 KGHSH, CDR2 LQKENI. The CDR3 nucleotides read TGTGCCAGCTCACCAGGACAGAACTACGAGCAGTACTTC. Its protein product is CASSPGQNYEQYF. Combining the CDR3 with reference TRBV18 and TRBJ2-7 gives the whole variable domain NAGVMQNPRHLVRRRGQEARLRCSPMKGHSHVYWYRQLPEEGLKFMVYLQKENIIDESGMPKERFSAEFPKEGPSILRIQQVVRGDSAAYFCASSPGQNYEQYFGPGTRLTVT.

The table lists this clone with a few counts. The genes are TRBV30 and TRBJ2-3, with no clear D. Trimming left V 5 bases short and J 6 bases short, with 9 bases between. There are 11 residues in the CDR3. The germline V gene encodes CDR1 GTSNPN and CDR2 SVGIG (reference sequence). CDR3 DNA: TGTGCCTGGGGAATAGGGGATACGCAGTATTTT. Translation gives CAWGIGDTQYF.

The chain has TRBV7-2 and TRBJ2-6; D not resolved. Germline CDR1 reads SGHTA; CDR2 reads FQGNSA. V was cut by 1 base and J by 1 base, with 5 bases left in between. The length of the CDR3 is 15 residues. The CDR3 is CASSLGLSGANVLTF. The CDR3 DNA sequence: TGTGCCAGCAGCTTAGGGCTATCTGGGGCCAACGTCCTGACTTTC.

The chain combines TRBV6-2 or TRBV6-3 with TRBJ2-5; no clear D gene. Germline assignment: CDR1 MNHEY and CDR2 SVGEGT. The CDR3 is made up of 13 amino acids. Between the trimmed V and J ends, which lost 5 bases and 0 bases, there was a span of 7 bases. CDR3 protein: CASSHEYQETQYF. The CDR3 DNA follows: TGTGCCAGCAGTCATGAGTACCAAGAGACCCAGTACTTC.

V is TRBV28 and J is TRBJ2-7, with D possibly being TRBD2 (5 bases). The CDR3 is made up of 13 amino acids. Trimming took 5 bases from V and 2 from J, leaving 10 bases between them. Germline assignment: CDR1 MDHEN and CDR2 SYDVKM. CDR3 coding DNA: TGTGCCAGCAGTCTGACTACTCCCTACGAGCAGTACTTC. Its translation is CASSLTTPYEQYF.

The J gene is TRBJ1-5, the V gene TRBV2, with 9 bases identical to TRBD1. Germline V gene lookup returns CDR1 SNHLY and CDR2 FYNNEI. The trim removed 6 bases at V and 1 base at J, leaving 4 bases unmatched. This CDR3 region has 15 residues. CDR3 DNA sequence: TGTGCCAGCAGAGGGGGGACAGGGAGCAATCAGCCCCAGCATTTT. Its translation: CASRGGTGSNQPQHF.